This TCR beta chain is from a study of STAT5B mutations in CD4+ large granular lymphocyte leukemia. This clone appeared a single time. Its antigen remains unidentified. Study observations and caveats: Top patient clones used TRBV06 genes more often: 8/27 versus 2/35 in controls. Without putative leukemic clones, patient CD4-sorted repertoires remained more clonal than healthy CD4+ repertoires.

Buffy coats from healthy blood donors served as controls. V dropped 2 bases and J dropped 5 bases, with 9 bases sitting between them. The CDR3 is made up of 13 amino acids. CDR1 WNHNN and CDR2 SYGVQD come from the germline V gene (reference sequence). Authors' processing steps: The detection floor for productive clonotype frequency was 2.59 x 10-5. Measured with immunoSEQ multiplex PCR; TCRdb has only the in-frame clones, and not every one. D and trimming were read from the DNA, whereas the V and J calls and clone size are those reported in that table. There are roughly 32,000 clones in the sample; 85% to 90% occur only once, and around 0.4% lies in the top ten.

The source of this sequence is a human donor in good health. The V and J genes are TRBV10-1 and TRBJ2-5, with TRBD1 as a possible D gene (6 bases). Material: CD4+ T cells from blood buffy coats. CDR3 DNA: TGCGCCAGCAGTGAGACGACAGGCGAGACCCAGTACTTC. Its protein is CASSETTGETQYF.